This T cell receptor beta chain was sequenced during a study of CD8 T cells in Susac syndrome. Germline loops: CDR1 LGHDT, CDR2 YNNKEL (reference sequence). The germline V and J ends were trimmed by 0 bases and 6 bases, with 5 bases remaining between them. CDR3 length: 12 residues. From blood CD8+ and CD4+ T cells, TCR beta sequences were generated. Healthy donors served as the controls. They were matched for age and sex. The TEMRA cells underwent FACS enrichment, while the CD8+ and CD4+ T cells underwent negative isolation. Random hexamers primed reverse transcription of 0.5 to 1 ug RNA. An immunoSEQ multiplex PCR generated amplified TCR beta CDR3 products spanning 54 Vbeta and 13 Jbeta. MiXCR, run by TCRdb on the immunoSEQ multiplex PCR reads, gives a single entry per CDR3 protein. The sample lists around 140,000 distinct CDR3 sequences; roughly 94% were seen once.

The sequencing sample was made of CD4+ T cells from PBMCs. This receptor was obtained from a human donor in good health. V is TRBV3-1 and J is TRBJ2-5; the D is unclear. The CDR3: CASSQDDKTQYF. DNA for the CDR3: TGTGCCAGCAGCCAAGATGACAAGACCCAGTACTTC.